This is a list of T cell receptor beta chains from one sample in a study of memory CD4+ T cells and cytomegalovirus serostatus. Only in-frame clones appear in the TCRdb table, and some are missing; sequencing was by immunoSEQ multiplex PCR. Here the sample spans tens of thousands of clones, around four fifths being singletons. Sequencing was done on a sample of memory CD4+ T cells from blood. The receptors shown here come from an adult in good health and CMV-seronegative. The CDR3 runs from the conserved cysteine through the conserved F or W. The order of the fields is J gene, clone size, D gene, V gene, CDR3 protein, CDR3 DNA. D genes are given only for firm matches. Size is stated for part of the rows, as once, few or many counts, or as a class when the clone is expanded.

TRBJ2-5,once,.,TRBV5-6,CASSARAPGETQYF,TGTGCCAGCAGCGCCCGGGCCCCAGGGGAGACCCAGTACTTC
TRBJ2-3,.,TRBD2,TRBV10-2,CASSQEGRGSTDTQYF,TGCGCCAGCAGTCAGGAGGGGCGGGGGAGCACAGATACGCAGTATTTT
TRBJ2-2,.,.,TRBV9,CASSVVEGETGELFF,TGTGCCAGCAGCGTAGTTGAGGGGGAGACCGGGGAGCTGTTTTTT
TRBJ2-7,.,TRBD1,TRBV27,CASSLFGTGNYEQYF,TGTGCCAGCAGTTTATTCGGGACAGGGAACTACGAGCAGTACTTC
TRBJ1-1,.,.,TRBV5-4,CASSLVGGVNTEAFF,TGTGCCAGCAGCTTGGTGGGAGGGGTAAACACTGAAGCTTTCTTT
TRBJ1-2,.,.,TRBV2,CASSSGGGTPFYGYTF,TGTGCCAGCTCCAGCGGGGGGGGGACGCCATTCTATGGCTACACCTTC
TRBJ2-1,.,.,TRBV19,CASSIARTLKQRGGEQFF,TGTGCCAGTAGTATAGCCCGTACTCTCAAGCAAAGGGGAGGTGAGCAGTTCTTC
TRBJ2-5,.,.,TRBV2,CASSYQYQETQYF,TGTGCCAGCAGTTACCAGTACCAAGAGACCCAGTACTTC
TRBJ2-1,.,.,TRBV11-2,CASSLIARGQGNVYEQFF,TGTGCCAGCAGCTTAATTGCAAGGGGCCAGGGGAACGTCTATGAGCAGTTCTTC
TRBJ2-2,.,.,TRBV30,CAWLSVRKTGELFF,TGTGCCTGGCTATCCGTACGCAAAACCGGGGAGCTGTTTTTT
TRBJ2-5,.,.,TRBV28,CASSPLGGQETQYF,TGTGCCAGCAGTCCCCTCGGGGGCCAAGAGACCCAGTACTTC
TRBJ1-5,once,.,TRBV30,CAWSPQDNQPQHF,TGTGCCTGGAGTCCACAGGACAATCAGCCCCAGCATTTT
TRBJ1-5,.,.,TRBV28,CASKRPGKPQHF,TGTGCCAGCAAGCGACCGGGGAAGCCCCAGCATTTT
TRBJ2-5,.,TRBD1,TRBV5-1,CASRQGLAEGETQYF,TGCGCCAGCCGACAGGGGCTGGCCGAGGGAGAGACCCAGTACTTC
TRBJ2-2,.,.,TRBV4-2,CASSKQTGTGELFF,TGTGCCAGCAGCAAACAGACGGGAACCGGGGAGCTGTTTTTT
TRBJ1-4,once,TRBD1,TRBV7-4,CASSRDRGYEKLFF,TGTGCCAGCAGCCGGGACAGGGGTTATGAAAAACTGTTTTTT
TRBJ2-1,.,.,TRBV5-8,CASRDYPRDEQFF,TGTGCCAGCAGGGACTATCCCCGAGATGAGCAGTTCTTC
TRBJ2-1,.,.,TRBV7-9,CASSFSLALVYNEQFF,TGTGCCAGCAGCTTTTCCTTAGCGCTGGTCTACAATGAGCAGTTCTTC
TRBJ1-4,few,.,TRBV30,CAWSVEGSGELFF,TGTGCCTGGAGTGTAGAAGGGTCAGGGGAACTGTTTTTT
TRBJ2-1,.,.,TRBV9,CASSIGGRQGRLVDEQFF,TGTGCCAGCAGCATCGGGGGGCGACAGGGAAGGCTTGTCGATGAGCAGTTCTTC
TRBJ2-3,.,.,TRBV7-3,CASSLRAQTDTQYF,TGTGCCAGCAGCTTACGGGCCCAGACAGATACGCAGTATTTT
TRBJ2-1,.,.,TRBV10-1,CASSESRARANNEQFF,TGCGCCAGCAGTGAGTCGAGAGCCAGAGCCAACAATGAGCAGTTCTTC
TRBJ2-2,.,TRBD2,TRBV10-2,CASSELSGGRPSNTGELFF,TGCGCCAGCAGTGAGTTGAGCGGGGGGAGACCTTCGAACACCGGGGAGCTGTTTTTT
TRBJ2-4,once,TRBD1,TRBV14,CASSQVDRGVKNIQYF,TGTGCCAGCAGCCAAGTGGACAGGGGTGTCAAAAACATTCAGTACTTC
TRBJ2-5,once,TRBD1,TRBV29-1,CSATRTGGAQETQYF,TGCAGCGCAACGCGGACAGGGGGTGCCCAAGAGACCCAGTACTTC
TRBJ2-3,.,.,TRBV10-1,CASSESMAPRDTQYF,TGCGCCAGCAGTGAGTCGATGGCTCCAAGGGATACGCAGTATTTT
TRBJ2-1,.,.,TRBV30,CAWSVRGSPYNEQFF,TGTGCCTGGAGTGTACGGGGGTCGCCTTACAATGAGCAGTTCTTC
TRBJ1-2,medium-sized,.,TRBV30,CAKRQASSYGYTF,TGTGCGAAACGACAGGCGAGCTCGTATGGCTACACCTTC
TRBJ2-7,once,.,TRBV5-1,CASSTDNSYEQYF,TGCGCCAGCAGCACGGACAACTCCTACGAGCAGTACTTC
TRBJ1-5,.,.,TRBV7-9,CASSLDSGNQPQHF,TGTGCCAGCAGCTTAGACTCAGGCAATCAGCCCCAGCATTTT
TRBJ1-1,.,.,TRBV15,CATSNWGGWSTEAFF,TGTGCCACCAGCAACTGGGGTGGGTGGAGCACTGAAGCTTTCTTT
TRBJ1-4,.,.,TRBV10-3,CAISERGGNEKLFF,TGTGCCATCAGTGAACGGGGGGGAAATGAAAAACTGTTTTTT
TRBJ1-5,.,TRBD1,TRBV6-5,CASNLDRGTNQPQHF,TGTGCCAGCAACCTTGACAGGGGAACCAATCAGCCCCAGCATTTT
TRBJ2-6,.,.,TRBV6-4,CASSPAAVSGANVLTF,TGTGCCAGCTCCCCCGCCGCAGTCTCTGGGGCCAACGTCCTGACTTTC
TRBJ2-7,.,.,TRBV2,CASSEQGETYEQYF,TGTGCCAGCAGTGAACAGGGCGAGACCTACGAGCAGTACTTC
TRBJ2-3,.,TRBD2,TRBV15,CATSAGGRGGTDTQYF,TGTGCCACCAGCGCCGGCGGGCGGGGGGGCACAGATACGCAGTATTTT
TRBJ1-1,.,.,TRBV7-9,CASSLASRDGGAFF,TGTGCCAGCAGCTTAGCTTCCAGGGATGGCGGAGCTTTCTTT
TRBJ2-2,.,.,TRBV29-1,CSVDAGNTGELFF,TGCAGCGTTGACGCAGGAAACACCGGGGAGCTGTTTTTT
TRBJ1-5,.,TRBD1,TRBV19,CASSLTGGAGQPQHF,TGTGCCAGTAGTCTTACAGGGGGCGCGGGCCAGCCCCAGCATTTT
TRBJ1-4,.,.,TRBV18,CASSPPGGSREKLFF,TGTGCCAGCTCACCACCGGGGGGATCCCGGGAAAAACTGTTTTTT
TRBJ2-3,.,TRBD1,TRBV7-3,CASSSQGGTDTQYF,TGTGCCAGCAGCTCCCAGGGGGGCACAGATACGCAGTATTTT
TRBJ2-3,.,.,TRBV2,CASSEESGLTTDTQYF,TGTGCCAGCAGTGAAGAGTCGGGACTGACCACAGATACGCAGTATTTT
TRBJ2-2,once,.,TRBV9,CASSRDLTGELFF,TGTGCCAGCAGCAGGGACCTCACCGGGGAGCTGTTTTTT
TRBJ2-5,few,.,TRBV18,CASQQQETQYF,TGTGCCAGCCAGCAACAAGAGACCCAGTACTTC
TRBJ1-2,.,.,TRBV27,CASSRYGNYGYTF,TGTGCCAGCAGTAGATACGGTAACTATGGCTACACCTTC
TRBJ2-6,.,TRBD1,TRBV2,CASRLDRGRSPGANVLTF,TGTGCCAGCAGGCTCGACAGGGGGCGATCGCCTGGGGCCAACGTCCTGACTTTC
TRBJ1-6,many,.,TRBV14,CASSQGTFSPLHF,TGTGCCAGCAGCCAAGGGACGTTTTCACCCCTCCACTTT
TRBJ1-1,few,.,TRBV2,CASSLGLYTEAFF,TGTGCCAGCAGTTTGGGACTCTACACTGAAGCTTTCTTT
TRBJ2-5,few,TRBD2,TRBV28,CASSSPRLAGSQETQYF,TGTGCCAGCAGTTCCCCGAGACTAGCGGGGTCACAAGAGACCCAGTACTTC